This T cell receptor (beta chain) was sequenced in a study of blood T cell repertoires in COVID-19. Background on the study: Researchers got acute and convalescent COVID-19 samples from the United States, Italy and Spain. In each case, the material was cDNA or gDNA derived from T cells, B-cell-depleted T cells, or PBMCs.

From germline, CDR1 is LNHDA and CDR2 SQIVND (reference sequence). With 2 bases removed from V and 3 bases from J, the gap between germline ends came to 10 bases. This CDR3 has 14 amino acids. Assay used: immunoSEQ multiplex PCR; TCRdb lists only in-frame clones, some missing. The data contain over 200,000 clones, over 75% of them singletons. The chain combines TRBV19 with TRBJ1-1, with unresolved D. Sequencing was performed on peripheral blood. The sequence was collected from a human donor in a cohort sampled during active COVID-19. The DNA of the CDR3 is TGTGCCAGTAGTATAAGCCTCATGGACACTGAAGCTTTCTTT. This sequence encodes CASSISLMDTEAFF.